This T cell receptor beta chain is from a study of cytomegalovirus exposure and HLA in healthy donors. PCR involved 60 Vbeta and 13 Jbeta primers. TCRdb's copy holds only in-frame clones and misses some; the assay was immunoSEQ multiplex PCR. The table includes about 140,000 clones, around 81% detected once. This CDR3 comprises 14 residues. The germline V and J ends were trimmed by 0 bases and 9 bases, with 13 bases remaining between them. The V gene's germline CDR1 is SGHRS and CDR2 YFSETQ. The sequence came from a male donor in good health and CMV-seronegative. The sequenced sample consisted of PBMCs. V gene TRBV5-1 combines with J gene TRBJ2-1; tentatively, D is TRBD2 (6 bases). The DNA for the CDR3 is TGCGCCAGCAGCTTGGAAGTGGGGGGAGGTGAGCAGTTCTTC. Encoded protein: CASSLEVGGGEQFF. The variable domain in full, completed from reference TRBV5-1 and TRBJ2-1, reads KAGVTQTPRYLIKTRGQQVTLSCSPISGHRSVSWYQQTPGQGLQFLFEYFSETQRNKGNFPGRFSGRQFSNSRSEMNVSTLELGDSALYLCASSLEVGGGEQFFGPGTRLTVL.